These 8 T cell receptor beta chains share one sample of origin, sequenced in a study of sequential checkpoint blockade in melanoma. Measured with immunoSEQ multiplex PCR; TCRdb has only the in-frame clones, and not every one. The sample includes more than 10,000 clones, around 28% of them seen just once. The treatment: randomized to nivolumab then ipilimumab (arm A) or the reverse (arm B). This specimen was tumor tissue (inferred from file names), taken from a patient given nivolumab and ipilimumab in sequence. The receptors derive from a human donor with melanoma.

The V gene is TRBV5-1, the J gene TRBJ2-1, with 12 positions matching TRBD2. The CDR3 runs 14 residues. The V gene's germline CDR1 is SGHRS and CDR2 YFSETQ. V lost 6 bases, J lost 9 bases, and 7 bases stayed unmatched. Here the CDR3 reads CASKLAGGHGEQFF. Written as DNA, the CDR3 is TGCGCCAGCAAGCTAGCGGGGGGGCATGGTGAGCAGTTCTTC.

The rearrangement links TRBV28 to TRBJ2-5; TRBD2 agrees at 10 bases. The CDR3 runs 14 residues. The V gene end was trimmed by 7 bases and the J gene end by 4 bases; junction bases not matched to a gene: 6. Germline V gives CDR1 MDHEN, CDR2 SYDVKM. Here the CDR3 DNA reads TGTGCCAGCACCTTAGCGGGGGGACGAGAGACCCAGTACTTC. As protein: CASTLAGGRETQYF.

This clone turned up a few times. The rearrangement joins TRBV5-1 to TRBJ1-1; D not certain. There are 16 residues in the CDR3. The germline V gene has CDR1 SGHRS and CDR2 YFSETQ. V was pared by 0 bases and J by 9 bases, with 21 bases between. The CDR3 DNA reads TGCGCCAGCAGCTTGGTGATTGGGGAGAATGAGGCCCAAGCTTTCTTT. Encoded protein: CASSLVIGENEAQAFF.

V and J are TRBV7-8 and TRBJ1-4, with 8 positions matching TRBD1. Germline CDR1 SGHVS, CDR2 FQNEAQ. This CDR3 spans 13 amino acids. Trimming removed 9 bases from V and 11 bases from J; junction bases left unmatched: 11. CDR3 nucleotide sequence: TGTGCCAGAAGCCCGGACAGGGACGGCAAACTGTTTTTT. This codes for CARSPDRDGKLFF.

This clone was counted ten times or more. This chain links TRBV11-3 with TRBJ1-1, with a possible D match to TRBD1 (6 bases). V gave up 5 bases and J gave up 1 base, with 11 bases separating them. The CDR3 has 14 residues. From germline, CDR1 is SGHNT and CDR2 YENEEA. The CDR3 reads CASSRETGNTEAFF. DNA for the CDR3: TGTGCCAGCAGCAGGGAGACAGGGAACACTGAAGCTTTCTTT.

The V and J genes are TRBV11-3 and TRBJ1-4; maybe TRBD1 (5 bases). Trimming took off 5 bases at V and 10 bases at J, with 20 bases between the two ends. There are 15 residues in the CDR3. CDR1 and CDR2 from the germline V gene are SGHNT and YENEEA. This CDR3 is CASSEGPLTTRKLFF. In DNA form, the CDR3 reads TGTGCCAGCAGCGAGGGACCTTTAACCACCCGAAAACTGTTTTTT.

The J gene is TRBJ2-7, the V gene TRBV19, with 10 bases fitting TRBD1. V trimming: 5 bases; J trimming: 4 bases; junction bases outside the gene matches: 5. Per the germline V gene, CDR1 is LNHDA and CDR2 is SQIVND (reference sequence). The CDR3 consists of 14 residues. The CDR3 protein is CASSAGTGDYEQYF. The CDR3 DNA sequence: TGTGCCAGTAGTGCAGGGACAGGGGATTACGAGCAGTACTTC.

This rearrangement joins TRBV6-8 to TRBJ1-4; D is uncertain. Per germline, CDR1 MNHGY and CDR2 SAAAGT. Trimming pared 4 bases from V and 0 bases from J, leaving 9 bases between. CDR3 length equals 15 residues. The CDR3 here is CASSSSWATNEKLFF. DNA of the CDR3: TGTGCCAGCAGTTCTTCTTGGGCAACTAATGAAAAACTGTTTTTT.